Below, one T cell receptor beta chain is given with its context. Antigen: not known. Per germline, CDR1 SGHVS and CDR2 FQNEAQ. This CDR3 contains 17 residues. V was shortened by 1 base and J by 0 bases, with 13 bases between the two germline ends. Method: immunoSEQ multiplex PCR; TCRdb's copy keeps in-frame clones and lacks some. Among 80,000 to 90,000 clones, about 89% were seen once, and the ten largest hold around 5%. This sample was included in a study of T cell responses to AZD1222 COVID-19 vaccine. Broader study findings: Possibly, clonal diversity was underestimated; donors were largely white British and included more females.

The sequenced sample was peripheral blood, obtained 28 days after the second AZD1222 dose. The chain combines TRBV7-8 with TRBJ1-5; possibly TRBD1 for D (5 bases). The sequence derives from an adult who received the AZD1222 COVID-19 vaccine. CDR3 amino acids: CASSLVGGVLSNQPQHF. The DNA of the CDR3 is TGTGCCAGCAGCTTAGTCGGGGGGGTCCTTAGCAATCAGCCCCAGCATTTT.